This is a list of T cell receptor beta chains from one sample in a study of blood T cell repertoires in COVID-19. Clones were sequenced by immunoSEQ multiplex PCR, and TCRdb holds only the in-frame ones, with some missing. The sample consists of 35,000 to 45,000 clones, around 80% of them appearing once. The specimen sequenced was peripheral blood. The source of these receptors is a man between 65 and 79 years old with acute or convalescent COVID-19. CDR3s include the opening cysteine and the closing phenylalanine or tryptophan. Fields, in order: clone size, J gene, V gene, CDR3 length, D gene, CDR3 protein, CDR3 DNA. D genes are given only for firm matches. Only some rows state a clone size, as once, few, many or a class for expanded clones.

NA | TRBJ2-2 | TRBV18 | 15 | TRBD2 | CASSPIAGADGELFF | TGTGCCAGCTCACCAATAGCGGGAGCGGACGGGGAGCTGTTTTTT
few | TRBJ1-3 | TRBV30 | 15 | NA | CALSKHTGSGNTIYF | TGTGCCTTGAGCAAGCACACGGGTTCTGGAAACACCATATATTTT
NA | TRBJ1-5 | TRBV28 | 16 | NA | CASSFRRAGGNQPQHF | TGTGCCAGCAGTTTTCGGCGAGCAGGCGGCAATCAGCCCCAGCATTTT
NA | TRBJ1-3 | TRBV7-9 | 16 | TRBD1 | CASRAGTGPSGNTIYF | TGTGCCAGCAGAGCTGGGACAGGTCCGTCTGGAAACACCATATATTTT
NA | TRBJ1-1 | TRBV18 | 13 | NA | CASSQQANTEAFF | TGTGCCAGCTCACAACAGGCGAACACTGAAGCTTTCTTT
NA | TRBJ2-5 | TRBV2 | 15 | TRBD2 | CASTKLLAGEETQYF | TGTGCCAGCACTAAACTCCTAGCGGGAGAAGAGACCCAGTACTTC
NA | TRBJ2-5 | TRBV11-2 | 14 | TRBD1 | CASTTTGGIETQYF | TGTGCCAGCACGACGACAGGGGGGATAGAGACCCAGTACTTC
NA | TRBJ1-6 | TRBV10-3 | 15 | TRBD1 | CAISFRDSLNSPLHF | TGTGCCATCAGCTTCCGGGACAGCCTTAATTCACCCCTCCACTTT
NA | TRBJ1-2 | TRBV2 | 12 | NA | CASREGIDGYTF | TGTGCCAGCAGGGAGGGGATCGATGGCTACACCTTC
NA | TRBJ2-5 | TRBV9 | 16 | NA | CASSRGGRASEETQYF | TGTGCCAGCAGCAGAGGCGGCAGGGCATCCGAAGAGACCCAGTACTTC
NA | TRBJ2-5 | TRBV6-2/TRBV6-3 | 13 | TRBD1 | CASSRGSQETQYF | TGTGCCAGCAGCAGGGGGTCACAAGAGACCCAGTACTTC
NA | TRBJ1-4 | TRBV5-6 | 15 | TRBD1 | CASSLQGNREEKLFF | TGTGCCAGCAGCTTACAGGGGAACAGGGAGGAAAAACTGTTTTTT
NA | TRBJ1-1 | TRBV19 | 16 | TRBD1 | CASLPLDRGRGTEAFF | TGTGCCAGTCTCCCCTTGGACAGGGGGCGAGGCACTGAAGCTTTCTTT
NA | TRBJ1-5 | TRBV7-2 | 15 | TRBD1 | CASSKGQGPNQPQHF | TGTGCCAGCAGTAAGGGACAGGGACCCAATCAGCCCCAGCATTTT
NA | TRBJ1-5 | TRBV30 | 14 | TRBD1 | CAWTRDRGSQPQHF | TGTGCCTGGACTCGGGACAGGGGGAGTCAGCCCCAGCATTTT
NA | TRBJ2-3 | TRBV9 | 14 | NA | CASSRLVHTDTQYF | TGTGCCAGCAGCCGACTAGTGCACACAGATACGCAGTATTTT
NA | TRBJ2-5 | TRBV4-3 | 17 | TRBD2 | CASSQGLTSGIGETQYF | TGCGCCAGCAGCCAAGGTTTGACTAGCGGGATTGGAGAGACCCAGTACTTC